Shown below are 6 T cell receptor beta chains from a single sample sequenced in a study of T cell responses to AZD1222 COVID-19 vaccine. Method: immunoSEQ multiplex PCR; TCRdb's copy keeps in-frame clones and lacks some. The sample holds 180,000 or so clones, 94% seen once. The sequencing used peripheral blood, collected on day 0 of AZD1222 vaccination. These receptors were collected from an adult in good health.

The count of this clone is one. J is TRBJ2-4 and V is TRBV18, with D perhaps TRBD2 (6 bases). The CDR3 has 14 residues. Germline CDR1 reads KGHSH; CDR2 reads LQKENI. The V end lost 3 bases, the J end lost 7 bases, and 13 bases lay between the germline ends. In DNA, the CDR3 is TGTGCCAGCTCACCCGTGGAGGGGTACAACATTCAGTACTTC. Translation: CASSPVEGYNIQYF.

In DNA, the CDR3 is TGTGCCAGCAGCTGGGGAGGGGCTAGCAATCAGCCCCAGCATTTT. Translated: CASSWGGASNQPQHF. V and J are TRBV5-4 and TRBJ1-5, with D possibly matching TRBD1 (5 bases). Trimming pared 3 bases from V and 0 bases from J, leaving 10 bases between. The CDR3 has 15 amino acids. Germline CDR1 SGHNT, CDR2 YYREEE (reference sequence).

The chain employs TRBV7-8 and TRBJ1-2; no clear D. V lost 1 base and J 4 bases, leaving 13 bases between the germline ends. CDR1 and CDR2 from the germline V gene are SGHVS and FQNEAQ. The CDR3 consists of 15 residues. The CDR3 DNA is TGTGCCAGCAGCTTAGTCGGACCTGAACTCTATGGCTACACCTTC. This translates into CASSLVGPELYGYTF.

V is TRBV9 and J is TRBJ2-2; 8 bases are a match to TRBD2. V trimming: 4 bases; J trimming: 5 bases; junction bases outside the gene matches: 7. The germline V gene has CDR1 SGDLS and CDR2 YYNGEE. CDR3 length: 15 residues. The CDR3 spells CASSSPVAGTGELFF. In DNA, the CDR3 is TGTGCCAGCAGCTCTCCTGTAGCGGGAACCGGGGAGCTGTTTTTT.

This chain joins TRBV9 and TRBJ1-6, with D possibly TRBD1 on 5 matching bases. Trimming took 0 bases from V and 5 from J, leaving 15 bases between them. The CDR3 has 17 residues. CDR1 is SGDLS and CDR2 is YYNGEE in the germline V gene. CDR3 in DNA: TGTGCCAGCAGCGTAGGGGGCACCCCGGCAAATAATTCACCCCTCCACTTT. Translation gives CASSVGGTPANNSPLHF.

The rearrangement joins TRBV5-1 to TRBJ2-1, with D unresolved. CDR1 and CDR2 (germline): SGHRS, YFSETQ. This CDR3 contains 11 residues. Trimming took 1 base from V and 10 from J, leaving 6 bases between them. The CDR3 DNA is TGCGCCAGCAGCTTGTTGGAGGAGCAGTTCTTC. This sequence encodes CASSLLEEQFF.